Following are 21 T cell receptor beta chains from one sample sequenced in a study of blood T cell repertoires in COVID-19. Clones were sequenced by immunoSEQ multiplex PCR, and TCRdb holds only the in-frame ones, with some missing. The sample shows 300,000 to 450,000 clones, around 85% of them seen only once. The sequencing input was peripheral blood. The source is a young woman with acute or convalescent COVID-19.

The DNA of the CDR3 is TGTGCCAGCAGCGTAGAAGATAGCGGGGGAACAGATACGCAGTATTTT. This sequence encodes CASSVEDSGGTDTQYF. J is TRBJ2-3 and V is TRBV9, with 9 bases matching TRBD2. The junction had 5 bases not matched to a gene; V was cut back by 0 bases and J by 3 bases. CDR1 is SGDLS and CDR2 is YYNGEE in the germline V gene. The CDR3 sequence is 16 residues long. The full variable domain, rest sourced from reference TRBV9 and TRBJ2-3, is DSGVTQTPKHLITATGQRVTLRCSPRSGDLSVYWYQQSLDQGLQFLIQYYNGEERAKGNILERFSAQQFPDLHSELNLSSLELGDSALYFCASSVEDSGGTDTQYFGPGTRLTVL.

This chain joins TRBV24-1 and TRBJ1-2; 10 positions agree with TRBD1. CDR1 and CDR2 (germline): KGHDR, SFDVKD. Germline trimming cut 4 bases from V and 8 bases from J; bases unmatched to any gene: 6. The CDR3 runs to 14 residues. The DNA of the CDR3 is TGTGCCACCAGTGAGGCCGGGACAGGGGACGGCTACACCTTC. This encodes CATSEAGTGDGYTF.

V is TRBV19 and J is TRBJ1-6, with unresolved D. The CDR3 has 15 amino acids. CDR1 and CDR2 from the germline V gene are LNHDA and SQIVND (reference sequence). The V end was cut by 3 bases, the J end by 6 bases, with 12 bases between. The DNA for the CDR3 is TGTGCCAGTAGTATCGAGGTCCGGAGTAATTCACCCCTCCACTTT. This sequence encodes CASSIEVRSNSPLHF.

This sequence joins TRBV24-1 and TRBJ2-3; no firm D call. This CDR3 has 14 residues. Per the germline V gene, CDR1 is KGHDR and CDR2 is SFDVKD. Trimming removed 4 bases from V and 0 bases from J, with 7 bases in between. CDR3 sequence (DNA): TGTGCCACCAGTGACGGGTTTAGCACAGATACGCAGTATTTT. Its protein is CATSDGFSTDTQYF.

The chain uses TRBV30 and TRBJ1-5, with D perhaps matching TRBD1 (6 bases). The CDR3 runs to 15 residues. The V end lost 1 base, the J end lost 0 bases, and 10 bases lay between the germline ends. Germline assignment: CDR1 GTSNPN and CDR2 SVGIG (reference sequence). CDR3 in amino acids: CAWSGRGISNQPQHF. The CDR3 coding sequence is TGTGCCTGGAGTGGCAGGGGCATTAGCAATCAGCCCCAGCATTTT. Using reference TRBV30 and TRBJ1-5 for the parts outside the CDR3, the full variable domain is SQTIHQWPATLVQPVGSPLSLECTVEGTSNPNLYWYRQAAGRGLQLLFYSVGIGQISSEVPQNLSASRPQDRQFILSSKKLLLSDSGFYLCAWSGRGISNQPQHFGDGTRLSIL.

The CDR3 DNA sequence: TGTGCCAGCAGCTTTTACAGGGGGCTAAATGGCTACACCTTC. Residues: CASSFYRGLNGYTF. This chain joins TRBV7-8 and TRBJ1-2; 9 bases agree with TRBD1. Trimming cost V 3 bases and J 6 bases; bases outside gene matches: 5. CDR1 and CDR2 from the germline V gene are SGHVS and FQNEAQ. There are 14 residues in the CDR3. The full variable domain, its missing parts supplied by reference TRBV7-8 and TRBJ1-2, is GAGVSQSPRYKVAKRGQDVALRCDPISGHVSLFWYQQALGQGPEFLTYFQNEAQLDKSGLPSDRFFAERPEGSVSTLKIQRTQQEDSAVYLCASSFYRGLNGYTFGSGTRLTVV.

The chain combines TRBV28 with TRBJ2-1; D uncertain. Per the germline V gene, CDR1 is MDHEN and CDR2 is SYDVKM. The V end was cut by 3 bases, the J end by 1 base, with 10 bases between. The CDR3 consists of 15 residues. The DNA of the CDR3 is TGTGCCAGCAGTTTTTGCCAGTTGTCCTACAATGAGCAGTTCTTC. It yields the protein CASSFCQLSYNEQFF.

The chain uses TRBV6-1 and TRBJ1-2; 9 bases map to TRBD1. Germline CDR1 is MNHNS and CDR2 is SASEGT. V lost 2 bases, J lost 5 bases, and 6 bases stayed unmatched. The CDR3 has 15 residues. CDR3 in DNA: TGTGCCAGCAGTGAACCGGGACAGGGACGATATGGCTACACCTTC. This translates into CASSEPGQGRYGYTF.

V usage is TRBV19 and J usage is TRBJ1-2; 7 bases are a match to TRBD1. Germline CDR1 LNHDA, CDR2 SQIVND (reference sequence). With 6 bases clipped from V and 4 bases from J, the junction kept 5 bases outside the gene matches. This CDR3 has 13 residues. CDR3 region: CASRGDSLYGYTF. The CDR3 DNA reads TGTGCCAGTAGGGGGGACAGCCTCTATGGCTACACCTTC.

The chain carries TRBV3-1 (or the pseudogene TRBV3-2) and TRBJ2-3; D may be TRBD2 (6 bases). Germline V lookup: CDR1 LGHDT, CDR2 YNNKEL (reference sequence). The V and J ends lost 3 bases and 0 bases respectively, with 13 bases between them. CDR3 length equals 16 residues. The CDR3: CASSQGDFSSTDTQYF. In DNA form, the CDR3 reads TGTGCCAGCAGCCAGGGGGACTTTTCTAGCACAGATACGCAGTATTTT.

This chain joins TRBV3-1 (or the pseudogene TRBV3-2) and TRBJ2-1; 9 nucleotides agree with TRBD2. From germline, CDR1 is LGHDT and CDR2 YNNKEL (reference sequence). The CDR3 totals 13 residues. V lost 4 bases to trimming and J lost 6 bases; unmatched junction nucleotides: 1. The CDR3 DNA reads TGTGCCAGCAGCCCTAGCGGGGTCAATGAGCAGTTCTTC. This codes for CASSPSGVNEQFF.

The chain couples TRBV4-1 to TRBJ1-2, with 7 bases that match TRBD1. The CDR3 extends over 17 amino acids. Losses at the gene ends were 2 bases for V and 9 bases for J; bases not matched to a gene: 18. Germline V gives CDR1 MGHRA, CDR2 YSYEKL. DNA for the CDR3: TGCGCCAGCAGCCAACCTCTCCGGGCCAGGGGGAAGGATAGCTACACCTTC. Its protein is CASSQPLRARGKDSYTF.

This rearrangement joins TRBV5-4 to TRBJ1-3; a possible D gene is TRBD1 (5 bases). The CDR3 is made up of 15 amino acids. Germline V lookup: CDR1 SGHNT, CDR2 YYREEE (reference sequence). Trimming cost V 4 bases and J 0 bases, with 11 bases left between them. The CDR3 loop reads CASSPGGNSGNTIYF. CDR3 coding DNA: TGTGCCAGCAGCCCCGGGGGGAACTCTGGAAACACCATATATTTT.

The CDR3 loop is CASSGQVSGNTIYF. DNA of the CDR3: TGTGCCAGCAGTGGCCAGGTCTCTGGAAACACCATATATTTT. V and J are TRBV2 and TRBJ1-3; unclear D gene. The CDR3 is made up of 14 amino acids. The germline CDR1 and CDR2 sequences are SNHLY and FYNNEI. V lost 4 bases, J lost 0 bases, and 7 bases lay in between.

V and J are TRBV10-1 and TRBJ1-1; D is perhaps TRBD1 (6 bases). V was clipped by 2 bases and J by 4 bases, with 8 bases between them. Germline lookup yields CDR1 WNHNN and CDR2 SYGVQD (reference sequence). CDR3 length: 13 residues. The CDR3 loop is CASSEDRFTEAFF. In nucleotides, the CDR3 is TGCGCCAGCAGTGAGGACAGGTTCACTGAAGCTTTCTTT.

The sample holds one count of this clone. The DNA of the CDR3 is TGTGCCAGCAGTTACTGGGCCGACTATAGCAATCAGCCCCAGCATTTT. This sequence encodes CASSYWADYSNQPQHF. V is TRBV6-6 and J is TRBJ1-5, with D unclear. Per germline, CDR1 MNHNY and CDR2 SVGAGI (reference sequence). The CDR3 loop spans 16 amino acids. V gave up 1 base and J gave up 0 bases, with 10 bases separating them.

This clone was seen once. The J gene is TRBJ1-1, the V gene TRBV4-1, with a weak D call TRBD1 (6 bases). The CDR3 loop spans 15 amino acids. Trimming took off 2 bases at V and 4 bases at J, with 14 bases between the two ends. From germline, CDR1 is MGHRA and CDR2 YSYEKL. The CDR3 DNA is TGCGCCAGCAGCCAACCCACAACAGGGACCACTGAAGCTTTCTTT. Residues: CASSQPTTGTTEAFF.

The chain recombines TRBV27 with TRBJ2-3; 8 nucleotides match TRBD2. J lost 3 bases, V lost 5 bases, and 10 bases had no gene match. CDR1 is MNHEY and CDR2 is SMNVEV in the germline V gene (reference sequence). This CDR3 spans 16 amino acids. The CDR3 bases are TGTGCCAGCAGTGCCACTAGCGGTGAGATTACAGATACGCAGTATTTT. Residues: CASSATSGEITDTQYF.

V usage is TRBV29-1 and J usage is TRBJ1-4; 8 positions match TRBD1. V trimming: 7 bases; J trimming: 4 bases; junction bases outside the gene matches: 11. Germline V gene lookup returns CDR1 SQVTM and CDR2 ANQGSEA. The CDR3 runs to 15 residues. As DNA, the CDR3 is TGCAGCGCTCCGGAACAGGGGGGTAGTAATGAAAAACTGTTTTTT. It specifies CSAPEQGGSNEKLFF. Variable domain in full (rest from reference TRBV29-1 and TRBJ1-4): SAVISQKPSRDICQRGTSLTIQCQVDSQVTMMFWYRQQPGQSLTLIATANQGSEATYESGFVIDKFPISRPNLTFSTLTVSNMSPEDSSIYLCSAPEQGGSNEKLFFGSGTQLSVL.

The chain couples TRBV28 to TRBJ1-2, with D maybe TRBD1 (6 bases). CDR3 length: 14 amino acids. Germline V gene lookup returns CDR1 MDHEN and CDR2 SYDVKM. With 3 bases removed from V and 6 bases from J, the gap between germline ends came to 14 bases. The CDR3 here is CASSFVVTGDGYTF. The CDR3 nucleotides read TGTGCCAGCAGTTTTGTCGTGACAGGCGATGGCTACACCTTC.

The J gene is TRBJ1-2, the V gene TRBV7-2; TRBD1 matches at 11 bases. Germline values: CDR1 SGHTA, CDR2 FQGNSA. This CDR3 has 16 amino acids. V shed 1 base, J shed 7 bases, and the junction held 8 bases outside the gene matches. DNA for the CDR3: TGTGCCAGCAGCTTAGGATTGGCGGGACAGGGGGGTGGCTACACCTTC. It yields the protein CASSLGLAGQGGGYTF.